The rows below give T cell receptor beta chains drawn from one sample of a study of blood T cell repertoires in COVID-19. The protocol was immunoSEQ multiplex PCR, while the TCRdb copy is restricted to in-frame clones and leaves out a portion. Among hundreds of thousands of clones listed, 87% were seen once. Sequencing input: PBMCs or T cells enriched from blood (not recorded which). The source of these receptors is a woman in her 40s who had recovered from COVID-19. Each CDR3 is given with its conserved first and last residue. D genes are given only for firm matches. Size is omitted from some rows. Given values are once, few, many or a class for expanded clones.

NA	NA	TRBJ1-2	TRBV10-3	CAISEFGNLYGYTF	TGTGCCATCAGTGAGTTCGGGAATCTCTATGGCTACACCTTC
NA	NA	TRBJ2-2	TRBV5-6	CSSSRGATTGELFF	TGTTCCTCCTCCAGGGGCGCGACCACCGGGGAGCTGTTTTTT
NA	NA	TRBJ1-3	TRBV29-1	CSVSDGTSSGNTIYF	TGCAGCGTTTCCGACGGGACATCGAGTGGAAACACCATATATTTT
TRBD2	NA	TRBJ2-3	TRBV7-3	CASSLMAPGLLHNTQYF	TGTGCCAGCAGCTTAATGGCGCCGGGACTACTCCATAATACGCAGTATTTT
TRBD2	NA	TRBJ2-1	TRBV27	CASSLMAGGPGEQFF	TGTGCCAGCAGTTTAATGGCGGGAGGTCCGGGTGAGCAGTTCTTC
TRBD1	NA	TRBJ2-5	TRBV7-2	CASSAGDRGPWETQYF	TGTGCCAGCAGCGCCGGGGACAGGGGGCCTTGGGAGACCCAGTACTTC
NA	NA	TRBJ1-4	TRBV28	CASSLSVWEKLFF	TGTGCCAGCAGTTTATCAGTGTGGGAAAAACTGTTTTTT
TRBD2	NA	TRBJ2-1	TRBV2	CASRRLAGDPLNEQFF	TGTGCCAGCAGGAGACTAGCGGGAGACCCCCTCAATGAGCAGTTCTTC
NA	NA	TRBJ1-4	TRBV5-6	CASSLAGGNEKLFF	TGTGCCAGCAGCTTGGCCGGGGGAAATGAAAAACTGTTTTTT
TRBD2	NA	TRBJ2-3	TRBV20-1	CSASVGRATDTQYF	TGCAGTGCTAGTGTCGGGAGGGCCACAGATACGCAGTATTTT
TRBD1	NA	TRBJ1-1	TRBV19	CASSIGGTGILTEAFF	TGTGCCAGTAGTATTGGGGGGACAGGAATTCTCACTGAAGCTTTCTTT
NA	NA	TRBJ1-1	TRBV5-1	CASSLGGLEAFF	TGCGCCAGCAGCTTGGGTGGGCTTGAAGCTTTCTTT
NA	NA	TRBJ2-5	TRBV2	CASSADSQETQYF	TGTGCCAGCAGCGCGGACAGCCAAGAGACCCAGTACTTC
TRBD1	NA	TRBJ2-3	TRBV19	CASSIFGGQGTDTQYF	TGTGCCAGTAGTATTTTTGGCGGACAGGGAACAGATACGCAGTATTTT
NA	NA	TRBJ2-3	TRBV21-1	CASSKKSPRAGGTDTQYF	TGTGCCAGCAGCAAAAAATCACCCCGTGCAGGGGGTACAGATACGCAGTATTTT
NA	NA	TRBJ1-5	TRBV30	CAWSADRTVYSNQPQHF	TGTGCCTGGAGTGCCGACAGGACAGTATATAGCAATCAGCCCCAGCATTTT
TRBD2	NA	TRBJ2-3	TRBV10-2	CASSESTSGSGDTQYF	TGCGCCAGCAGTGAGTCGACTAGCGGGAGTGGAGATACGCAGTATTTT
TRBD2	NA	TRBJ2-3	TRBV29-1	CSVALAGGADTQYF	TGCAGCGTCGCACTAGCGGGAGGGGCAGATACGCAGTATTTT
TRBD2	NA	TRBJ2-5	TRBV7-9	CASSATSGSAQYF	TGTGCCAGCAGCGCTACTAGCGGCTCAGCCCAGTACTTC
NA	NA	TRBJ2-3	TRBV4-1	CASSQDLGRGTDTQYF	TGCGCCAGCAGCCAAGACTTGGGCAGGGGCACAGATACGCAGTATTTT
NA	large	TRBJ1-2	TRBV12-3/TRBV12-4	CASSPGNGYTF	TGTGCCAGCAGCCCCGGGAATGGCTACACCTTC
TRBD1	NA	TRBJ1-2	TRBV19	CASRQGANYGYTF	TGTGCCAGTAGACAGGGGGCTAACTATGGCTACACCTTC
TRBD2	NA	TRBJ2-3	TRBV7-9	CASRPAGLATDTQYF	TGTGCCAGCAGGCCGGCGGGACTAGCTACAGATACGCAGTATTTT
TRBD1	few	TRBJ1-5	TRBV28	CASSSLPTGGDQPQHF	TGTGCCAGCAGTTCGCTGCCGACAGGGGGCGATCAGCCCCAGCATTTT
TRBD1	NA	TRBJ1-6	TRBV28	CASSHRDRYNSPLHF	TGTGCCAGCAGTCACCGGGACAGATATAATTCACCCCTCCACTTT
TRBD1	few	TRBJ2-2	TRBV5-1	CASSLVGQSNTGELFF	TGCGCCAGCAGCCTGGTGGGACAGTCTAACACCGGGGAGCTGTTTTTT
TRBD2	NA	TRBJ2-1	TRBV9	CASSVAGGLAGDSYNEQFF	TGTGCCAGCAGCGTAGCCGGGGGGCTAGCGGGAGACTCCTACAATGAGCAGTTCTTC
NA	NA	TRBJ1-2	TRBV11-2	CASSLAAPGGGGYTF	TGTGCCAGCAGCTTAGCCGCGCCAGGCGGGGGCGGCTACACCTTC
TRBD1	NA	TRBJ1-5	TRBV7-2	CASSTGQGGNQPQHF	TGTGCCAGCAGCACGGGACAGGGGGGGAATCAGCCCCAGCATTTT
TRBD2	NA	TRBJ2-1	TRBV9	CASSPLGASGNNEQFF	TGTGCCAGCAGCCCCCTCGGGGCTAGCGGTAACAATGAGCAGTTCTTC
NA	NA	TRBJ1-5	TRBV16	CASSPVDYNQPQHF	TGTGCCAGCAGCCCCGTGGACTACAATCAGCCCCAGCATTTT
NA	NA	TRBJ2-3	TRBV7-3	CASSAQGADTQYF	TGTGCCAGCAGCGCTCAAGGGGCAGATACGCAGTATTTT
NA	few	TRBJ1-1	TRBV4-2	CASSQEGGNTEAFF	TGTGCCAGCAGCCAAGAAGGGGGGAACACTGAAGCTTTCTTT
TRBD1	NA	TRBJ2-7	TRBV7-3	CASSLPGQGVAYEQYF	TGTGCCAGCAGCCTTCCGGGACAGGGTGTGGCCTACGAGCAGTACTTC
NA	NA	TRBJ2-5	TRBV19	CASSIWEEGGETQYF	TGTGCCAGTAGTATATGGGAAGAGGGTGGAGAGACCCAGTACTTC
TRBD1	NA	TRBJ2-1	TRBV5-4	CASSWAGTGLRDEQFF	TGTGCCAGCAGCTGGGCCGGGACAGGTCTCAGGGATGAGCAGTTCTTC
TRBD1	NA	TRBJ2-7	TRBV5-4	CASSFPGQSYEQYF	TGTGCCAGCAGCTTTCCGGGACAGTCCTACGAGCAGTACTTC
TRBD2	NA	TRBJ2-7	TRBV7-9	CASSLAGGSYEQYF	TGTGCCAGCAGCCTGGCGGGGGGCTCCTACGAGCAGTACTTC
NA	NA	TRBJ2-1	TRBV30	CAWTLAGRFRAHEQFF	TGTGCCTGGACCCTTGCGGGGAGATTCAGGGCGCATGAGCAGTTCTTC
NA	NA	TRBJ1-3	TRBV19	CASSVGGSGNTIYF	TGTGCCAGTAGTGTGGGAGGCTCTGGAAACACCATATATTTT
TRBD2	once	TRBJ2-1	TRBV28	CASAIAGAHNEQFF	TGTGCCAGCGCTATAGCGGGAGCCCACAATGAGCAGTTCTTC
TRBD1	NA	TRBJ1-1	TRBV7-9	CASSLARGQAFF	TGTGCCAGCAGCTTAGCTAGGGGGCAAGCTTTCTTT
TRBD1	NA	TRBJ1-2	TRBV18	CASSGQGSMNSRDYGYTF	TGTGCCAGCTCTGGACAGGGTAGCATGAATTCGCGGGACTATGGCTACACCTTC
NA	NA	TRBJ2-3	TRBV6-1	CASSERSRDTQYF	TGTGCCAGCAGTGAAAGAAGCCGTGATACGCAGTATTTT
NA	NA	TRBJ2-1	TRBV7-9	CASSFSGTTSYNEQFF	TGTGCCAGCAGCTTCTCCGGGACAACCTCCTACAATGAGCAGTTCTTC
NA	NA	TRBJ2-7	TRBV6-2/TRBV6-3	CASSPGGGREQYF	TGTGCCAGCAGTCCCGGAGGCGGGCGCGAGCAGTACTTC
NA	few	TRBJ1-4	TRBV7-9	CASSLSPSGKLFF	TGTGCCAGCAGCTTATCCCCTTCCGGGAAACTGTTTTTT
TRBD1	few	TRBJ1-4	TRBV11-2	CASSTRDSEKLFF	TGTGCCAGCAGCACCAGGGACAGCGAAAAACTGTTTTTT
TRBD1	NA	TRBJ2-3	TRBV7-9	CASSVDREDTQYF	TGTGCCAGCAGCGTTGACAGGGAAGATACGCAGTATTTT
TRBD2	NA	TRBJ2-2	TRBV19	CASSTLAGVGAGELFF	TGTGCCAGTAGTACCCTAGCGGGAGTGGGGGCCGGGGAGCTGTTTTTT
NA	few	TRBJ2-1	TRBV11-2	CASSRRYAGSNSSYNEQFF	TGTGCCAGCAGCCGTCGGTACGCGGGATCTAATAGCTCCTACAATGAGCAGTTCTTC
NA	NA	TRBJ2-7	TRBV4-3	CASSPRLVSGIGYEQYF	TGCGCCAGCAGCCCCCGACTAGTTAGCGGTATAGGCTACGAGCAGTACTTC
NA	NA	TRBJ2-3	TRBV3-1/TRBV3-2	CASVLGGRPTDTQYF	TGTGCCAGCGTCCTCGGAGGTAGACCCACAGATACGCAGTATTTT
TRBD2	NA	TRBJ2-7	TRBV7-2	CASSLGGASGRGSYEQYF	TGTGCCAGCAGCTTGGGGGGGGCTAGCGGGAGAGGTTCCTACGAGCAGTACTTC
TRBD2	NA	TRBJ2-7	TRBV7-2	CASSLVGGRGDEQYF	TGTGCCAGCAGCTTAGTGGGCGGGAGGGGCGACGAGCAGTACTTC
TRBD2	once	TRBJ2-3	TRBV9	CASSVVASGSTDTQYF	TGTGCCAGCAGCGTAGTGGCTAGCGGGAGCACAGATACGCAGTATTTT
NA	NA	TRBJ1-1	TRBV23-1	CASPTGFTEAFF	TGCGCCAGCCCTACAGGGTTCACTGAAGCTTTCTTT
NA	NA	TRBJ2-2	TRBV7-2	CASSLAPGNTGELFF	TGTGCCAGCAGCTTAGCCCCAGGAAACACCGGGGAGCTGTTTTTT
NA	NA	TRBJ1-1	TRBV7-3	CASSFFTGMNAFF	TGTGCCAGCAGCTTTTTCACAGGGATGAACGCTTTCTTT